This T cell receptor beta chain appears in the sequencing data of a study of cytomegalovirus exposure and HLA in healthy donors. Study details: The Caucasian-associated ancestry cluster contained 81% of the 398 genotyped donors.

The PCR had 60 Vbeta and 13 Jbeta primers. Using immunoSEQ multiplex PCR, the repertoire was profiled, and TCRdb retains in-frame clones only, with some absent. The sample has around 25,000 clones; more than 75% are singletons. The junction had 4 bases not matched to a gene; V was cut back by 5 bases and J by 8 bases. CDR3 length: 11 residues. The germline CDR1 and CDR2 sequences are DFQATT and SNEGSKA (reference sequence). Study results and limitations: Segments of the TCR beta V type were, in most cases, productive about 90% or about 30% of the time in an earlier analysis. The authors later found TCR association rates varying by HLA locus, with DRB1 most and HLA-C fewest.

About this clone: Its antigen is unidentified.

V and J are TRBV20-1 and TRBJ1-2, with 8 bases lining up with TRBD1. Sequences were obtained from PBMCs. This TCR came from a male donor in good health and CMV-seronegative. The CDR3 bases are TGCAGTGCTGGGACAGGTGAAGGCTACACCTTC. This gives the protein CSAGTGEGYTF.